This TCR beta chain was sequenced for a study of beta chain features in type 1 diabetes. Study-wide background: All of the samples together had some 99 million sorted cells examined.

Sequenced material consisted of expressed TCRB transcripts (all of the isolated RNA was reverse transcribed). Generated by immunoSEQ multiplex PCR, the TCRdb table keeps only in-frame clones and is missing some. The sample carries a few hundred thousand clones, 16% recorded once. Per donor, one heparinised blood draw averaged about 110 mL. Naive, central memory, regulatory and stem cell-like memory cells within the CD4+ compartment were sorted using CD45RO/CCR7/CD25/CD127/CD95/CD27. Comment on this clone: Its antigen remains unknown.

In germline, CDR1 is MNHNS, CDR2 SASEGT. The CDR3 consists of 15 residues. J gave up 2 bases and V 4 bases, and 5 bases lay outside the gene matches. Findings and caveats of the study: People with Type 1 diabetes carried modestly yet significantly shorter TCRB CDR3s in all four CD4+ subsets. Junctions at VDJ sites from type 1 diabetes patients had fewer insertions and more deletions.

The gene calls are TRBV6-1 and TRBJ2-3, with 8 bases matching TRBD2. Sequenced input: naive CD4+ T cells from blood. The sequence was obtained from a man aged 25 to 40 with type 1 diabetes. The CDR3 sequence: CASSGGLAPTDTQYF. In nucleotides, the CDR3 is TGTGCCAGCAGTGGTGGACTAGCCCCCACAGATACGCAGTATTTT.